The 17 T cell receptor beta chains below all came from one sample that was sequenced in a study of cytomegalovirus exposure and HLA in healthy donors (dated by TCRdb to 2017 to 2019). The library relied on the immunoSEQ multiplex PCR assay. The multiplex PCR relied on a mix of 60 forward primers for TCR Vbeta segments and 13 reverse primers for TCR Jbeta segments. Entries here come from immuneACCESS through TCRdb and include only in-frame sequences with V and J called. Some clones fail to appear in such tables; in the studies checked, an unresolved V gene covers under half of the shortfall, and the cause of the remainder is unknown. The sample data list around 280,000 clones, and roughly 89% of these were observed just once. Of the sample, approximately 2% falls within the top ten clones. Sequences were obtained from PBMCs. The receptors were gathered from a woman between 18 and 29 years old in good health and CMV-seronegative.

The chain uses TRBV28 and TRBJ2-3; 11 nucleotides agree with TRBD2. The J segment lost 2 bases and the V segment lost 2 bases, leaving 3 bases of the junction unmatched. Germline CDR1 MDHEN, CDR2 SYDVKM. The CDR3 totals 16 residues. As DNA, the CDR3 is TGTGCCAGCAGTTTAACTAGCGGGGGCTCCACAGATACGCAGTATTTT. Encoded protein: CASSLTSGGSTDTQYF.

This clone was seen only once. This rearrangement joins TRBV7-2 to TRBJ2-5; no clear D gene. The CDR3 extends over 13 amino acids. Trimming pared 0 bases from V and 7 bases from J, leaving 9 bases between. Germline loops: CDR1 SGHTA, CDR2 FQGNSA. CDR3: CASSLAFVGTQYF. DNA of the CDR3: TGTGCCAGCAGCTTAGCGTTCGTCGGGACCCAGTACTTC. The variable domain in full, with the rest retrieved from reference TRBV7-2 and TRBJ2-5, is GAGVSQSPSNKVTEKGKDVELRCDPISGHTALYWYRQSLGQGLEFLIYFQGNSAPDKSGLPSDRFSAERTGGSVSTLTIQRTQQEDSAVYLCASSLAFVGTQYFGPGTRLLVL.

This sequence joins TRBV2 and TRBJ1-1; tentatively, D is TRBD1 (5 bases). Germline CDR1 is SNHLY and CDR2 is FYNNEI. V was clipped by 3 bases and J by 1 base, with 9 bases between them. The CDR3 runs 14 residues. This chain's CDR3 is CASSEGLPNTEAFF. CDR3 sequence (DNA): TGTGCCAGCAGTGAGGGACTCCCGAACACTGAAGCTTTCTTT.

This rearrangement joins TRBV6-1 to TRBJ1-3; D gene ambiguous. CDR3 size: 15 residues. V lost 2 bases, J lost 0 bases, and 8 bases lay in between. Germline V gives CDR1 MNHNS, CDR2 SASEGT. CDR3 coding DNA: TGTGCCAGCAGTGAATACGGGGTCTCTGGAAACACCATATATTTT. Residues: CASSEYGVSGNTIYF.

V and J are TRBV5-6 and TRBJ1-1, with D possibly TRBD1 on 6 matching bases. From germline, CDR1 is SGHDT and CDR2 YYEEEE. This CDR3 has 16 amino acids. Between the trimmed V and J ends, which lost 7 bases and 0 bases, there was a span of 19 bases. Here the CDR3 DNA reads TGTGCCAGCTGCACTCTTCAGGGGTCCATGAACACTGAAGCTTTCTTT. Its protein is CASCTLQGSMNTEAFF. Supplemented by reference TRBV5-6 and TRBJ1-1, the full variable domain reads DAGVTQSPTHLIKTRGQQVTLRCSPKSGHDTVSWYQQALGQGPQFIFQYYEEEERQRGNFPDRFSGHQFPNYSSELNVNALLLGDSALYLCASCTLQGSMNTEAFFGQGTRLTVV.

CDR3 nucleotide sequence: TGTGCCAGCAGTCCGGGACTAGCGGGGGGGGAGGAAGCCAAAAACATTCAGTACTTC. Translation: CASSPGLAGGEEAKNIQYF. The rearrangement joins TRBV4-2 to TRBJ2-4; 16 nucleotides line up with TRBD2. The CDR3 length is 19 residues. CDR1 LGHNA and CDR2 YNFKEQ come from the germline V gene. The J segment lost 0 bases and the V segment lost 6 bases, leaving 8 bases of the junction unmatched.

The genes are TRBV27 and TRBJ1-2; 12 bases are shared with TRBD1. The germline CDR1 and CDR2 sequences are MNHEY and SMNVEV (reference sequence). With 4 bases clipped from V and 7 bases from J, the junction kept 4 bases outside the gene matches. The CDR3 is 14 residues long. The CDR3 DNA reads as TGTGCCAGCAGTTCCGGGACAGGGGGCTTTGGCTACACCTTC. This gives the protein CASSSGTGGFGYTF.

V and J are TRBV5-1 and TRBJ2-1; 11 bases are a match to TRBD2. The V segment lost 5 bases and the J segment 5 bases; nucleotides outside the gene matches: 3. The CDR3 sequence is 14 residues long. Germline CDR1 and CDR2: SGHRS and YFSETQ. CDR3 bases: TGCGCCAGCAGGTTAGCGGGGGGGCACAATGAGCAGTTCTTC. This encodes CASRLAGGHNEQFF.

The rearrangement uses TRBV6-5 and TRBJ1-2, with D maybe TRBD1 (5 bases). The CDR3 contains 14 residues. From germline, CDR1 is MNHEY and CDR2 SVGAGI. V was cut by 3 bases and J by 0 bases, with 8 bases left in between. The CDR3 nucleotides read TGTGCCAGCAGTTATGACAGATCTAACTATGGCTACACCTTC. Protein sequence: CASSYDRSNYGYTF.

Only one count was recorded for this clone. The genes are TRBV29-1 and TRBJ1-1; 12 nucleotides agree with TRBD1. V lost 6 bases, J lost 1 base, and 6 bases stayed unmatched. CDR1 is SQVTM, CDR2 ANQGSEA, per germline. CDR3 length equals 15 residues. In nucleotides, the CDR3 is TGCAGCGTCCCAGGGACAGGGGGCGAGAACACTGAAGCTTTCTTT. This translates into CSVPGTGGENTEAFF.

V usage is TRBV11-2 and J usage is TRBJ2-7; no clear D gene. V lost 4 bases, J lost 4 bases, and 11 bases lay in between. The CDR3 is made up of 13 amino acids. Looked up from germline, CDR1 is SGHAT and CDR2 is FQNNGV. This chain's CDR3 is CASSSHGPYEQYF. The CDR3 DNA is TGTGCCAGCAGCTCTCATGGCCCTTACGAGCAGTACTTC.

Here the CDR3 DNA reads TGTGCCAGCTCACCGGACAGGGGCGATGAAAAACTGTTTTTT. Residues: CASSPDRGDEKLFF. This chain connects TRBV18 to TRBJ1-4, with 9 positions matching TRBD1. From germline, CDR1 is KGHSH and CDR2 LQKENI. The CDR3 runs 14 residues. J was trimmed by 6 bases and V by 3 bases; bases with no gene match: 2.

To note about this clone: Other DNA sequences within the sample encode an identical CDR3. The chain is built from TRBV19 and TRBJ2-7; D possibly corresponds to TRBD2 (5 bases). CDR1 is LNHDA and CDR2 is SQIVND in the germline V gene (reference sequence). Trimming took 6 bases from V and 4 from J, leaving 7 bases between them. CDR3 length: 11 residues. CDR3 DNA: TGTGCCAGTAGGGGCGGGTACGAGCAGTACTTC. This sequence encodes CASRGGYEQYF.

The chain employs TRBV5-1 and TRBJ2-3, with D perhaps matching TRBD1 (6 bases). Trimming stripped 4 bases from V and 2 bases from J, with 11 bases between. From germline, CDR1 is SGHRS and CDR2 YFSETQ. The CDR3 is 14 residues long. As DNA, the CDR3 is TGCGCCAGCAGCAAGTGGGACAACACAGATACGCAGTATTTT. It codes for CASSKWDNTDTQYF.

This sequence joins TRBV7-9 and TRBJ2-7; the match to TRBD1 covers 7 bases. There are 13 residues in the CDR3. Germline V gene data show CDR1 as SEHNR and CDR2 as FQNEAQ (reference sequence). Germline trimming cut 7 bases from V and 3 bases from J; bases unmatched to any gene: 6. The DNA for the CDR3 is TGTGCCAGCAATAGGGACAGCAGCTACGAGCAGTACTTC. Its protein is CASNRDSSYEQYF.

The V and J genes are TRBV11-2 and TRBJ2-1; D might be TRBD2 (5 bases). The germline V gene encodes CDR1 SGHAT and CDR2 FQNNGV. The CDR3 is 15 amino acids. Trimming pared 3 bases from V and 0 bases from J, leaving 9 bases between. CDR3 sequence: CASSFFGSSYNEQFF. The CDR3 DNA follows: TGTGCCAGCAGCTTTTTTGGGAGCTCCTACAATGAGCAGTTCTTC.

The chain recombines TRBV25-1 with TRBJ1-3, with D possibly matching TRBD1 (5 bases). Germline V lookup: CDR1 MGHDK, CDR2 SYGVNS. CDR3 length: 15 amino acids. Trimming removed 9 bases from V and 0 bases from J, with 15 bases in between. The CDR3 DNA follows: TGTGCCAGACACAGGAAGGAGTTCTCTGGAAACACCATATATTTT. Translated: CARHRKEFSGNTIYF.